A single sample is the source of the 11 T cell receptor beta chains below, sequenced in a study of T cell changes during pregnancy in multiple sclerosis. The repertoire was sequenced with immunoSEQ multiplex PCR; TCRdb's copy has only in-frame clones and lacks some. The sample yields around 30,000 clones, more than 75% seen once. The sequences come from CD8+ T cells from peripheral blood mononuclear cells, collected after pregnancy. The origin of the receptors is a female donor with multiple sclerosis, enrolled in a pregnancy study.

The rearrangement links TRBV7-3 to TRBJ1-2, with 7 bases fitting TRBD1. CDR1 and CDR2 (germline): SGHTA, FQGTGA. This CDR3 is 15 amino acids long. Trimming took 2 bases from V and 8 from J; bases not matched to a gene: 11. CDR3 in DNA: TGTGCCAGCAGCTTACGAGGGGGCATGGGGGAAGGCTACACCTTC. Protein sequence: CASSLRGGMGEGYTF.

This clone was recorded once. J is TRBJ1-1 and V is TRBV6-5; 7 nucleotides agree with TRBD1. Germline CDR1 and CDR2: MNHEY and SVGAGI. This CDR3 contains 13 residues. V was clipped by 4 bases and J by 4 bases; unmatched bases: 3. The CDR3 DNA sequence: TGTGCCAGCAGTTTGACAGGGTTCACTGAAGCTTTCTTT. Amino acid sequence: CASSLTGFTEAFF.

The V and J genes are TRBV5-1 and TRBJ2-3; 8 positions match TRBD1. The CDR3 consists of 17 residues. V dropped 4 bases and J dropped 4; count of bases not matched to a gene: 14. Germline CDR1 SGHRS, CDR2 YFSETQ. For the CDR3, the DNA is TGCGCCAGCAGCCCAAGAACGATGGACAGGGACCCAGATACGCAGTATTTT. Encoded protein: CASSPRTMDRDPDTQYF.

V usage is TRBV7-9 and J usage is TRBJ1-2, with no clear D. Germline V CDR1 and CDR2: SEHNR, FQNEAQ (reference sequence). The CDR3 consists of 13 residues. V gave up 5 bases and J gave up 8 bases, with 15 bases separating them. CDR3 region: CASSTSSPRGYTF. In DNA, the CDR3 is TGTGCCAGCAGCACCTCTTCTCCGAGGGGCTACACCTTC.

CDR3 loop: CASSLITGGGRTEAFF. The CDR3 DNA follows: TGTGCCAGCAGCTTAATTACAGGGGGTGGTAGGACTGAAGCTTTCTTT. The chain joins TRBV13 to TRBJ1-1, with 8 positions matching TRBD1. This CDR3 comprises 16 residues. V shed 2 bases and J 5 bases; nucleotides not matched to a gene: 10. The germline CDR1 and CDR2 sequences are PRHDT and FYEKMQ (reference sequence).

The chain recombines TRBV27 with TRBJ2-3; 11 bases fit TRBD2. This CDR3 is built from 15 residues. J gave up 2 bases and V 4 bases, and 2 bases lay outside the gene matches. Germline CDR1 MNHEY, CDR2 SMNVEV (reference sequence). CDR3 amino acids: CASSSGLAVTDTQYF. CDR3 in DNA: TGTGCCAGCAGTTCGGGACTAGCGGTCACAGATACGCAGTATTTT.

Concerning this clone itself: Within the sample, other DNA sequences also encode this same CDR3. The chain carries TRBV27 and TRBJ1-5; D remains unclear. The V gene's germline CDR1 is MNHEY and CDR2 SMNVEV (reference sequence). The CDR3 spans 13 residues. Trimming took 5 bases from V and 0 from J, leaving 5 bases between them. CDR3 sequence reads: CASSTYSNQPQHF. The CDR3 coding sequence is TGTGCCAGCAGTACCTATAGCAATCAGCCCCAGCATTTT.

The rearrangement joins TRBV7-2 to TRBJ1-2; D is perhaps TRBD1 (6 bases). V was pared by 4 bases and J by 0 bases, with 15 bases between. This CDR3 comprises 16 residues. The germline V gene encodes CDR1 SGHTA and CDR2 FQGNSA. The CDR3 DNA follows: TGTGCCAGCAGCTCCCCCGACAGGCCAGCTAACTATGGCTACACCTTC. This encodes CASSSPDRPANYGYTF.

CDR3 bases: TGTGCCAGCAGCTCCCCCTTCCTAACCTACGAGCAGTACTTC. Translation gives CASSSPFLTYEQYF. The chain links TRBV5-5 to TRBJ2-7; unclear D gene. The germline V gene has CDR1 SGHKS and CDR2 YYEKEE (reference sequence). This CDR3 is 14 amino acids long. V dropped 3 bases and J dropped 2 bases, with 12 bases sitting between them.

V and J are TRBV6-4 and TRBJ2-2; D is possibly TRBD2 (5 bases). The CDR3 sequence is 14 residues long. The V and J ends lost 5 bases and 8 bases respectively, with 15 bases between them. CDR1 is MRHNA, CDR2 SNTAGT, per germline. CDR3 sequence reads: CASSPGEGSGELFF. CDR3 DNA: TGTGCCAGCAGTCCCGGAGAGGGCTCGGGGGAGCTGTTTTTT.

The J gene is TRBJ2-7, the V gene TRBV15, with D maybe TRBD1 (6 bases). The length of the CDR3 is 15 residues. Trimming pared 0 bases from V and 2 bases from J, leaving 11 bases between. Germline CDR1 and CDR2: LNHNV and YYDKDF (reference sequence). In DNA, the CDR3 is TGTGCCACCAGCAGAGATTTCCAGGGGCCCTACGAGCAGTACTTC. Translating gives CATSRDFQGPYEQYF.